This TCR beta chain appears in the sequencing data of a study of shared clonotypes between healthy human individuals. About 30,000 T cell genomes (approximately 0.2 ug DNA) went into each sorted-subset replicate. Libraries were prepared by immunoSEQ multiplex PCR; TCRdb keeps only in-frame clonotypes and omits some of them. The data show 2 million to 3 million clones, over 85% seen once. V dropped 6 bases and J dropped 3; count of bases not matched to a gene: 8. The germline CDR1 and CDR2 sequences are MNHNY and SVGAGI (reference sequence). The CDR3 has 15 residues. This TCR came from a man between 18 and 29 years old in good health. Some clones in this sample may be carry-over from other donors' samples. The sample comprised naive CD4+ T cells from PBMCs. Subset reported: CD45RA+ positively selected. V gene TRBV6-6 combines with J gene TRBJ2-7; 10 nucleotides match TRBD1. The DNA for the CDR3 is TGTGCCAGCAGCCCCGGACAGGGGGATCTCTACGAGCAGTACTTC. Translated, it gives CASSPGQGDLYEQYF.